The 31 T cell receptor beta chains below all came from one sample that was sequenced in a study of cytomegalovirus exposure and HLA in healthy donors. The PCR contained 60 Vbeta and 13 Jbeta primers. Generated by immunoSEQ multiplex PCR, the TCRdb table keeps only in-frame clones and is missing some. The table has more than 85,000 clones, about 69% seen once; the top ten hold under 5.5%. The specimen was PBMCs. The receptors were gathered from a human donor in good health.

The rearrangement links TRBV5-1 to TRBJ2-5, with D maybe TRBD2 (5 bases). Near its end, the DNA agrees better with TRBJ2-7, so the J call may be wrong. The CDR3 length is 14 residues. CDR1 and CDR2 (germline): SGHRS, YFSETQ. The CDR3, as DNA: TGCGCCAGCAGTTCGAGCGGCTCTCACTACGAGCAGTACTTC. Encoded protein: CASSSSGSHYEQYF.

The chain employs TRBV2 and TRBJ1-4; D is ambiguous. Germline assignment: CDR1 SNHLY and CDR2 FYNNEI. Between the trimmed V and J ends, which lost 6 bases and 7 bases, there was a span of 24 bases. The CDR3 covers 17 residues. The DNA for the CDR3 is TGTGCCAGCAGGACCGGGAAGGGCCTCCTGGGGAGTGAAAAACTGTTTTTT. As protein: CASRTGKGLLGSEKLFF.

This clone was observed once. The gene calls are TRBV7-9 and TRBJ1-4; D is ambiguous. The CDR3 runs 13 residues. Trimming pared 4 bases from V and 7 bases from J, leaving 10 bases between. CDR1 and CDR2 (germline): SEHNR, FQNEAQ (reference sequence). Here the CDR3 DNA reads TGTGCCAGCAGCTGCCCGGACTGTGAAAAACTGTTTTTT. Protein sequence: CASSCPDCEKLFF.

The V and J genes are TRBV6-6 and TRBJ1-4; D gene uncertain. The germline V gene encodes CDR1 MNHNY and CDR2 SVGAGI (reference sequence). The CDR3 contains 14 residues. V lost 4 bases, J lost 8 bases, and 14 bases lay in between. Here the CDR3 DNA reads TGTGCCAGCAGTTCGAGGAGGCCCGAAGAAAAACTGTTTTTT. As protein: CASSSRRPEEKLFF.

This clone was detected a few times. The rearrangement uses TRBV18 and TRBJ2-7; 7 nucleotides match TRBD2. After removal of 2 bases from V and 0 bases from J, the junction contained 7 bases not matched to a gene. CDR1 KGHSH and CDR2 LQKENI come from the germline V gene. The CDR3 runs to 16 residues. CDR3 sequence (DNA): TGTGCCAGCTCACCAAGGGCTAGCGGCAGCTCCTACGAGCAGTACTTC. Translation: CASSPRASGSSYEQYF.

The rearrangement joins TRBV7-9 to TRBJ1-2; D might be TRBD1 (5 bases). Per the germline V gene, CDR1 is SEHNR and CDR2 is FQNEAQ (reference sequence). With 1 base removed from V and 7 bases from J, the gap between germline ends came to 13 bases. The CDR3 has 14 residues. The CDR3 spells CASSLGTSPPGYTF. The CDR3 region has the DNA TGTGCCAGCAGCTTAGGGACATCCCCCCCTGGCTACACCTTC.

V is TRBV30 and J is TRBJ1-1; a weak D match, TRBD1 (6 bases). Per the germline V gene, CDR1 is GTSNPN and CDR2 is SVGIG (reference sequence). The CDR3 consists of 14 residues. Trimming took 1 base from V and 1 from J, leaving 10 bases between them. The CDR3 region is CAWSGGRGNTEAFF. For the CDR3, the DNA is TGTGCCTGGAGTGGGGGCAGGGGGAACACTGAAGCTTTCTTT.

This clone was seen more than once but under ten times. The V and J genes are TRBV4-1 and TRBJ1-2; D is unclear. The CDR3 length is 12 residues. Trimming left V 0 bases short and J 6 bases short, with 5 bases between. Germline V lookup: CDR1 MGHRA, CDR2 YSYEKL. This CDR3 reads CASSQDPDGYTF. Here the CDR3 DNA reads TGCGCCAGCAGCCAAGACCCAGATGGCTACACCTTC.

The CDR3 spells CASTTRQFSNQPQHF. The DNA for the CDR3 is TGTGCCAGCACCACGAGACAGTTTAGCAATCAGCCCCAGCATTTT. V and J are TRBV6-1 and TRBJ1-5; a weak D match, TRBD1 (5 bases). Germline-derived CDR1 and CDR2 are MNHNS and SASEGT. The ends were cut back, 7 bases at V and 0 bases at J, with 13 bases in the middle. The CDR3 extends over 15 amino acids.

The chain couples TRBV4-1 to TRBJ1-1; D remains ambiguous. The V and J ends lost 0 bases and 9 bases respectively, with 17 bases between them. This CDR3 contains 15 residues. Germline values: CDR1 MGHRA, CDR2 YSYEKL. The CDR3 reads CASSQEVRQISQAFF. The CDR3 bases are TGCGCCAGCAGCCAAGAGGTGAGGCAGATATCCCAAGCTTTCTTT.

The chain couples TRBV7-7 to TRBJ2-1; 8 bases match TRBD2. This CDR3 contains 17 residues. V was pared by 5 bases and J by 7 bases, with 16 bases of the junction left unmatched. The germline V gene has CDR1 SSHAT and CDR2 FNYEAQ (reference sequence). This chain's CDR3 is CASSHGSPGGPGNEQFF. The CDR3 nucleotides are TGTGCCAGCAGCCACGGTTCCCCGGGAGGGCCGGGAAATGAGCAGTTCTTC.

This clone was counted only a few times. The rearrangement uses TRBV6-1 and TRBJ2-5; D may be TRBD2 (6 bases). The J call is doubtful: the DNA matches TRBJ2-7 better. Looked up from germline, CDR1 is MNHNS and CDR2 is SASEGT. The CDR3 runs to 16 residues. CDR3 sequence: CASSEQPMGLAYEQYF. The CDR3 bases are TGTGCCAGCAGTGAACAACCTATGGGACTGGCCTACGAGCAGTACTTC.

The rearrangement uses TRBV7-8 and TRBJ2-2, with 9 bases lining up with TRBD2. Germline CDR1 SGHVS, CDR2 FQNEAQ. This CDR3 has 17 amino acids. The J segment lost 4 bases and the V segment lost 0 bases, leaving 6 bases of the junction unmatched. CDR3 amino acids: CASSLAGLAGSTGELFF. The CDR3 DNA reads TGTGCCAGCAGCTTAGCCGGCCTAGCGGGATCCACCGGGGAGCTGTTTTTT.

This rearrangement joins TRBV4-2 to TRBJ2-3, with TRBD2 matching over 13 bases. The length of the CDR3 is 21 residues. The V gene's germline CDR1 is LGHNA and CDR2 YNFKEQ. Trimming removed 1 base from V and 0 bases from J; junction bases left unmatched: 13. CDR3 loop: CASSQAKYPGLAGLSTDTQYF. In nucleotides, the CDR3 is TGTGCCAGCAGCCAAGCAAAATATCCGGGACTAGCGGGACTTAGCACAGATACGCAGTATTTT.

The V call is TRBV5-4, the J call TRBJ2-4; 10 bases match TRBD2. Germline V CDR1 and CDR2: SGHNT, YYREEE (reference sequence). The trim removed 4 bases at V and 2 bases at J, leaving 9 bases unmatched. This CDR3 comprises 17 residues. The CDR3 protein is CASSPSTSGFSKNIQYF. CDR3 bases: TGTGCCAGCAGCCCTTCGACTAGCGGGTTCTCCAAAAACATTCAGTACTTC.

This clone was detected a few times. The rearrangement uses TRBV14 and TRBJ1-3, with TRBD1 matching 10 bases. The CDR3 has 17 residues. The junction had 9 bases not matched to a gene; V was cut back by 4 bases and J by 3 bases. Germline lookup yields CDR1 SGHDN and CDR2 FVKESK. The CDR3 bases are TGTGCCAGCAGCCTTCGACAGGGGGCTGGTAGTGGAAACACCATATATTTT. Encoded protein: CASSLRQGAGSGNTIYF.

The chain employs TRBV14 and TRBJ1-1; weak D call: TRBD1 (5 bases). Trimming took off 4 bases at V and 2 bases at J, with 11 bases between the two ends. The V gene's germline CDR1 is SGHDN and CDR2 FVKESK. This CDR3 is 14 amino acids long. DNA of the CDR3: TGTGCCAGCAGCCCGGGACTGATAAACACTGAAGCTTTCTTT. It encodes CASSPGLINTEAFF.

The chain employs TRBV29-1 and TRBJ2-7, with 8 nucleotides matching TRBD1. Unmatched junction bases numbered 8, after V lost 1 base and J lost 3 bases. This CDR3 has 15 residues. CDR1 and CDR2 from the germline V gene are SQVTM and ANQGSEA. The CDR3 reads CSVEVFDRGDYEQYF. Here the CDR3 DNA reads TGCAGCGTTGAAGTTTTCGACAGGGGAGACTACGAGCAGTACTTC.

This clone appeared once. CDR3 in amino acids: CASGDSVGNTIYF. The CDR3 nucleotides are TGCGCCAGCGGAGACAGTGTAGGAAACACCATATATTTT. The chain links TRBV4-1 to TRBJ1-3, with a weak D call TRBD1 (5 bases). This CDR3 is built from 13 residues. V dropped 8 bases and J dropped 4 bases, with 12 bases sitting between them. Germline lookup yields CDR1 MGHRA and CDR2 YSYEKL.

This clone was found a few times. This sequence joins TRBV11-2 and TRBJ2-2; D is perhaps TRBD1 (5 bases). The CDR3 contains 15 residues. CDR1 and CDR2 (germline): SGHAT, FQNNGV. The V and J ends lost 3 bases and 2 bases respectively, with 10 bases between them. The CDR3 sequence is CASSLGPVNTGELFF. The CDR3 DNA sequence: TGTGCCAGCAGCTTGGGGCCAGTTAACACCGGGGAGCTGTTTTTT.

In nucleotides, the CDR3 is TGTGCCAGCAGTTTCGACAGGGGGCGTTCGGATGAAAAACTGTTTTTT. It is translated as CASSFDRGRSDEKLFF. The chain employs TRBV6-6 and TRBJ1-4, with 10 nucleotides matching TRBD1. Per the germline V gene, CDR1 is MNHNY and CDR2 is SVGAGI (reference sequence). V dropped 4 bases and J dropped 6; count of bases not matched to a gene: 8. CDR3 length equals 16 residues.

The rearrangement links TRBV10-3 to TRBJ2-7, with 8 bases aligning to TRBD2. Germline V gene sequence: CDR1 ENHRY, CDR2 SYGVKD. Trimming at V came to 5 bases and at J to 3 bases, leaving 9 bases not matched to a gene. This CDR3 is 15 amino acids long. The CDR3 nucleotides are TGTGCCATCAGTTCGTCCGCGGGAGGAGGCTACGAGCAGTACTTC. The encoded protein is CAISSSAGGGYEQYF.

The chain uses TRBV5-1 and TRBJ2-5; no clear D gene. Judging by the DNA end, TRBJ2-7 fits better; the J call may be wrong. The CDR3 spans 13 residues. CDR1 and CDR2 (germline): SGHRS, YFSETQ. In DNA form, the CDR3 reads TGCGCCAGCAGCTCCCCGCAAAACTACGAGCAGTACTTC. This sequence encodes CASSSPQNYEQYF.

V is TRBV4-1 and J is TRBJ1-2; tentative D call: TRBD1 (5 bases). This CDR3 region has 15 residues. V was shortened by 0 bases and J by 5 bases, with 13 bases between the two germline ends. Germline V CDR1 and CDR2: MGHRA, YSYEKL. DNA of the CDR3: TGCGCCAGCAGCCAAGAGATTTCAGGGTATTATGGCTACACCTTC. Translating gives CASSQEISGYYGYTF.

V and J are TRBV6-5 and TRBJ1-2; 10 bases agree with TRBD1. Looked up from germline, CDR1 is MNHEY and CDR2 is SVGAGI. The CDR3 is 13 residues long. V gave up 5 bases and J gave up 7 bases; unmatched junction bases: 4. This CDR3 is CASSLRTGGGYTF. The CDR3 DNA reads as TGTGCCAGCAGTCTGCGGACAGGGGGTGGCTACACCTTC.

This clone appeared a few times. The genes are TRBV2 and TRBJ2-7; TRBD2 matches at 7 bases. V lost 4 bases to trimming and J lost 6 bases; unmatched junction nucleotides: 6. The germline CDR1 and CDR2 sequences are SNHLY and FYNNEI. The CDR3 loop spans 13 amino acids. This chain's CDR3 is CASSVAGRGEQYF. DNA for the CDR3: TGTGCCAGCAGTGTTGCGGGGAGGGGCGAGCAGTACTTC.

This clone was seen only a few times. V gene TRBV7-2 combines with J gene TRBJ2-5; D is unresolved. In germline, CDR1 is SGHTA, CDR2 FQGNSA. The CDR3 runs 15 residues. Trimming took 1 base from V and 2 from J, leaving 11 bases between them. The chain's CDR3 is CASSLGYVRQETQYF. CDR3 DNA sequence: TGTGCCAGCAGCTTAGGGTATGTCAGGCAAGAGACCCAGTACTTC.

This clone occurred a few times. V is TRBV20-1 and J is TRBJ2-7; TRBD1 is a possible D gene (5 bases). Looked up from germline, CDR1 is DFQATT and CDR2 is SNEGSKA (reference sequence). CDR3 length: 11 amino acids. V was shortened by 4 bases and J by 3 bases, with 7 bases between the two germline ends. CDR3 DNA sequence: TGCAGTGCTAAGACAGTCTACGAGCAGTACTTC. This codes for CSAKTVYEQYF.

This clone was picked up a small number of times. V gene TRBV6-1 combines with J gene TRBJ2-2, with a weak D call TRBD1 (5 bases). The V gene's germline CDR1 is MNHNS and CDR2 SASEGT. This CDR3 comprises 16 residues. With 4 bases removed from V and 5 bases from J, the gap between germline ends came to 17 bases. The CDR3: CASSVKVVRVTGELFF. In DNA form, the CDR3 reads TGTGCCAGCAGTGTTAAGGTCGTCAGGGTGACCGGGGAGCTGTTTTTT.

The chain has TRBV28 and TRBJ1-4; unclear D gene. Trimming took 4 bases from V and 6 from J, leaving 18 bases between them. This CDR3 spans 16 amino acids. The germline CDR1 and CDR2 sequences are MDHEN and SYDVKM. The CDR3 here is CASSSSMRLIDEKLFF. DNA for the CDR3: TGTGCCAGCAGTTCCAGCATGAGGTTAATCGATGAAAAACTGTTTTTT.

This clone was seen only a few times. This chain connects TRBV11-3 to TRBJ1-1, with 8 bases aligning to TRBD1. CDR3 length: 12 residues. V lost 5 bases to trimming and J lost 4 bases; unmatched junction nucleotides: 0. The germline V gene encodes CDR1 SGHNT and CDR2 YENEEA. Here the CDR3 reads CASSDRGTEAFF. The DNA for the CDR3 is TGTGCCAGCAGCGACAGGGGCACTGAAGCTTTCTTT.